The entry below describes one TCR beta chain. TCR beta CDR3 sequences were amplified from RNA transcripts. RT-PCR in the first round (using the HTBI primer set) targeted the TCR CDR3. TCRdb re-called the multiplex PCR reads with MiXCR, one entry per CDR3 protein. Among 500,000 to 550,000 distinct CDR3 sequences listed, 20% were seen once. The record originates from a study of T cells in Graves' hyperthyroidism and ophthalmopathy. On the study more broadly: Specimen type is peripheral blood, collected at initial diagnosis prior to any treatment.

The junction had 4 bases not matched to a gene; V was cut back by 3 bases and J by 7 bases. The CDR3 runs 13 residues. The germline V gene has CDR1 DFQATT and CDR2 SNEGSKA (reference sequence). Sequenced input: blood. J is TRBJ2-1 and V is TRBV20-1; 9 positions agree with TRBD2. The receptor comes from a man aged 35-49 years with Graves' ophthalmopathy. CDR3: CSARAGGRNEQFF. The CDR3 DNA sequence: TGCAGTGCTAGGGCGGGAGGGCGAAATGAGCAGTTCTTC.